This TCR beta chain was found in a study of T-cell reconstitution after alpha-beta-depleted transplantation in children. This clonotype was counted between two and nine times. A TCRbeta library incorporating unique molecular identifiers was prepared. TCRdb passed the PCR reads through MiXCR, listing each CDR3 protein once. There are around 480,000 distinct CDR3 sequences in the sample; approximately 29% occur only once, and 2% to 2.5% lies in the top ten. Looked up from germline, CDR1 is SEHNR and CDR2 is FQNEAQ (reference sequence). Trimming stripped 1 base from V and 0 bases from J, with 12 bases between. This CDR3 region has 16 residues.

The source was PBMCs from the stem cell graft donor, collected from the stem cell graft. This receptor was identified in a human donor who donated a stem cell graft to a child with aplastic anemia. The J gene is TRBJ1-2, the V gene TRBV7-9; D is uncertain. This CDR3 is CASSLGAAGTNYGYTF. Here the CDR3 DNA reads TGTGCCAGCAGCTTAGGGGCGGCAGGCACTAACTATGGCTACACCTTC.